This record looks at one T cell receptor (beta chain) sequence and its context. The assay was immunoSEQ multiplex PCR, and TCRdb's table has in-frame clones only and misses some. The sample lists around 620,000 clones, approximately 90% seen once, with approximately 0.3% in the top ten. The data were obtained in a study of blood T cell repertoires in COVID-19. Overall study: COVID-19 samples collected from the United States, Italy and Spain covered acute and convalescent phases.

Per the germline V gene, CDR1 is SGHNT and CDR2 is YYREEE (reference sequence). Trimming stripped 3 bases from V and 4 bases from J, with 13 bases between. This CDR3 spans 14 amino acids. The clonotype originates from a woman between 18 and 29 years old with acute or convalescent COVID-19. What was sequenced was peripheral blood. V usage is TRBV5-4 and J usage is TRBJ1-1; no definite D call. This chain's CDR3 is CASSSPQVGTEAFF. As DNA, the CDR3 is TGTGCCAGCAGCTCCCCCCAGGTGGGCACTGAAGCTTTCTTT.